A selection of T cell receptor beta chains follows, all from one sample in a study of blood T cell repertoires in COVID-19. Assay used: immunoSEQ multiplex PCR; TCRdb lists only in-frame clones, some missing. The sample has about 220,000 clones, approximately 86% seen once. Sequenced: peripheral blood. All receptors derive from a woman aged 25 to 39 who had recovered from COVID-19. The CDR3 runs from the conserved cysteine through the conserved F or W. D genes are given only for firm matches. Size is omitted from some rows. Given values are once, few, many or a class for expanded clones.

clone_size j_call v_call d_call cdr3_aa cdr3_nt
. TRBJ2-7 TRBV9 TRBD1 CASSADDRGYEQYF TGTGCCAGCAGCGCCGACGACAGGGGCTACGAGCAGTACTTC
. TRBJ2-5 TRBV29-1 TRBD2 CSGRLAGHQETQYF TGCAGCGGCAGACTAGCGGGACACCAAGAGACCCAGTACTTC
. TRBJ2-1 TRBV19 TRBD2 CASSIDLGGGAYGEQFF TGTGCCAGTAGTATAGATCTCGGCGGGGGGGCCTATGGTGAGCAGTTCTTC
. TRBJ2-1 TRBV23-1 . CARDGDNEQFF TGCGCCAGGGACGGGGACAATGAGCAGTTCTTC
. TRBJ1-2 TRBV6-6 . CASSPGREVGYTF TGTGCCAGCAGTCCCGGGAGGGAAGTTGGCTACACCTTC
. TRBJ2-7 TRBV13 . CASSPAGTLLSEQYF TGTGCCAGCAGCCCTGCGGGGACCCTCCTGTCCGAGCAGTACTTC
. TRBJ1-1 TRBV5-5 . CASSQRPMNTEAFF TGTGCCAGCAGCCAGAGGCCCATGAACACTGAAGCTTTCTTT
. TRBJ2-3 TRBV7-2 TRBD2 CASSFSLAGGTNTQYF TGTGCCAGCAGCTTCTCCTTAGCGGGGGGTACGAATACGCAGTATTTT
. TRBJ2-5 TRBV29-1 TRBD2 CSAIAGGRGTQYF TGCAGCGCCATAGCGGGGGGCCGGGGTACCCAGTACTTC
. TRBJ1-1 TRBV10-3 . CAISEVGSQEAFF TGTGCCATCAGTGAGGTCGGGAGTCAAGAAGCTTTCTTT
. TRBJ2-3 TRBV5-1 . CASSFENPDTQYF TGCGCCAGCAGCTTTGAGAATCCAGATACGCAGTATTTT
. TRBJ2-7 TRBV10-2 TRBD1 CASSPGQFSYEQYF TGCGCCAGCAGTCCGGGACAGTTCTCCTACGAGCAGTACTTC
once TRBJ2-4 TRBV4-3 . CASSHTTTGGAAKNIQYF TGCGCCAGCAGCCACACTACGACCGGCGGGGCCGCCAAAAACATTCAGTACTTC
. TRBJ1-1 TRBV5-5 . CASSPGQIGGTEAFF TGTGCCAGCAGCCCCGGACAGATTGGGGGCACTGAAGCTTTCTTT
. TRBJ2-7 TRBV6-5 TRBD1 CASRGRDSSYEQYF TGTGCCAGCAGGGGCCGGGACAGCTCCTACGAGCAGTACTTC
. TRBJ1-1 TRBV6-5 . CASSYDGLGRGTEAFF TGTGCCAGCAGTTACGACGGTCTTGGTAGGGGGACTGAAGCTTTCTTT
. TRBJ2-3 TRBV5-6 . CASSLSRDTQYF TGTGCCAGCAGCTTGTCCAGGGATACGCAGTATTTT
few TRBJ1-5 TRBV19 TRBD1 CASSLDRGSNQPQHF TGTGCCAGTTCACTGGACAGGGGTAGCAATCAGCCCCAGCATTTT
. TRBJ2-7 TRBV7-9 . CASSHTYEQYF TGTGCCAGCAGCCACACCTACGAGCAGTACTTC
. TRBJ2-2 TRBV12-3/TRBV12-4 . CASSPDTGELFF TGTGCCAGCAGTCCAGACACCGGGGAGCTGTTTTTT
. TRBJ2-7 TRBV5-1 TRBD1 CASRGQGASYEQYF TGCGCCAGCAGGGGACAGGGGGCCAGCTACGAGCAGTACTTC
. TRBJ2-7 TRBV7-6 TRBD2 CASSPGGGSTYEQYF TGTGCCAGCAGCCCCGGGGGGGGATCGACCTACGAGCAGTACTTC
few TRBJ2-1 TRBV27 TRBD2 CASSIGLVSSEQFF TGTGCCAGCAGTATCGGACTAGTATCGAGTGAGCAGTTCTTC
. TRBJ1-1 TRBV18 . CASSPKPTGNTEAFF TGTGCCAGCTCCCCGAAACCGACAGGGAACACTGAAGCTTTCTTT
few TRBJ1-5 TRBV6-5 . CASIAGGLGNQPQHF TGTGCCAGCATTGCGGGGGGACTCGGCAATCAGCCCCAGCATTTT
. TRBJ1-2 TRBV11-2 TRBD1 CASSLSWGQGTNYGYTF TGTGCCAGCAGCTTAAGTTGGGGACAGGGGACGAACTATGGCTACACCTTC
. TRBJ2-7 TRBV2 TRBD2 CASRNLAGASYEQYF TGTGCCAGCAGGAACCTAGCGGGGGCTTCCTACGAGCAGTACTTC
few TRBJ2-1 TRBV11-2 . CASSLVERRFF TGTGCCAGCAGCTTGGTTGAGCGGAGATTCTTC
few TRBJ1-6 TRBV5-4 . CASSSRASSYNSPLHF TGTGCCAGCAGCTCCAGGGCCAGCTCCTATAATTCACCCCTCCACTTT
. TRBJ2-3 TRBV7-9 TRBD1 CASSSRTGGYVTDTQYF TGTGCCAGCAGCTCTCGGACAGGGGGCTATGTCACAGATACGCAGTATTTT
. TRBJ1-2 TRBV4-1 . CASSQDGTTNYGYTF TGCGCCAGCAGCCAAGATGGGACAACTAACTATGGCTACACCTTC
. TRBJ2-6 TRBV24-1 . CATSASGANVLTF TGTGCCACCAGTGCTTCTGGGGCCAACGTCCTGACTTTC
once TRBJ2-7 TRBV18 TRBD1 CASSPGTGVSYEQYF TGTGCCAGCTCACCGGGGACAGGGGTTTCCTACGAGCAGTACTTC
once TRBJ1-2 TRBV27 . CASSLAGNYGYTF TGTGCCAGCAGTTTAGCGGGAAACTATGGCTACACCTTC
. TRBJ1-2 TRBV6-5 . CASTKGWQEDGYTF TGTGCCAGCACCAAGGGATGGCAGGAGGATGGCTACACCTTC
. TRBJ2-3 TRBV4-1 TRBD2 CASSQEYLAGGLGTDTQYF TGCGCCAGCAGCCAAGAGTACCTAGCGGGGGGGCTTGGCACAGATACGCAGTATTTT
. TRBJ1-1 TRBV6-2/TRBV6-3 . CASSYGSPTEAFF TGTGCCAGCAGTTATGGGAGTCCCACTGAAGCTTTCTTT
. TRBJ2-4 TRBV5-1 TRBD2 CASSWQTSGGPVYF TGCGCCAGCAGCTGGCAGACTAGCGGGGGCCCGGTTTACTTC
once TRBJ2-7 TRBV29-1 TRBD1 CSVVLGDRYEQYF TGCAGCGTTGTCCTGGGGGACAGATACGAGCAGTACTTC
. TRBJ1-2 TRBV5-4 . CASSLGAGSSNYGYTF TGTGCCAGCAGCTTGGGGGCGGGATCCTCTAACTATGGCTACACCTTC
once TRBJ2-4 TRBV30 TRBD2 CAWGFQELAGALAKNIQYF TGTGCCTGGGGATTTCAGGAGCTAGCGGGGGCGCTAGCCAAAAACATTCAGTACTTC
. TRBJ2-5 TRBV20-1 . CSASEDQRGLETQYF TGCAGTGCTAGTGAGGATCAAAGGGGTTTGGAGACCCAGTACTTC
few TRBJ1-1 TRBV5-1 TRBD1 CASSARGQQNTEAFF TGCGCCAGCAGCGCAAGGGGACAGCAGAACACTGAAGCTTTCTTT
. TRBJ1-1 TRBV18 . CASSSSLETEAFF TGTGCCAGCTCAAGCAGCCTGGAGACTGAAGCTTTCTTT
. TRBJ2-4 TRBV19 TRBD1 CASSTGTGGLMGIQYF TGTGCCAGTAGTACAGGGACAGGGGGCTTGATGGGGATTCAGTACTTC
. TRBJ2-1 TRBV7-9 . CASQAYNEQFF TGTGCCAGCCAGGCATACAATGAGCAGTTCTTC
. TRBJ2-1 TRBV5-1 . CASSGGEQFF TGCGCCAGCAGCGGGGGCGAGCAGTTCTTC
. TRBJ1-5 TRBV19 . CASSPAYSNQPQHF TGTGCCAGTAGTCCAGCGTATAGCAATCAGCCCCAGCATTTT
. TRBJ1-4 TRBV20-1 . CSASGRGEKLFF TGCAGTGCTAGTGGGAGGGGTGAAAAACTGTTTTTT
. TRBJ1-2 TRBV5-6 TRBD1 CASSLLPGGQTNYGYTF TGTGCCAGCAGCTTGTTACCAGGGGGCCAAACTAACTATGGCTACACCTTC
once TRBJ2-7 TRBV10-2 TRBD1 CASSESGRGHYEQYF TGCGCCAGCAGTGAGTCTGGCAGGGGGCACTACGAGCAGTACTTC
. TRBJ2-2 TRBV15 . CATSRDLAAPGELFF TGTGCCACCAGCAGAGATCTGGCAGCGCCCGGGGAGCTGTTTTTT
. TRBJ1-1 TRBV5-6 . CASSPAGPSNTEAFF TGTGCCAGCAGCCCCGCAGGCCCCTCGAACACTGAAGCTTTCTTT
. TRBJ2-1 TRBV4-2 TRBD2 CASSQDASGGADEQFF TGTGCCAGCAGCCAAGACGCTAGCGGGGGGGCTGATGAGCAGTTCTTC
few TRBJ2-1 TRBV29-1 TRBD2 CSVEGRGSSGGLNLYNEQFF TGCAGCGTTGAAGGGCGGGGATCTAGCGGGGGCCTTAACCTTTACAATGAGCAGTTCTTC
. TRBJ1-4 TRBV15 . CATSRMPQGLSEKLFF TGTGCCACCAGCAGGATGCCCCAGGGACTAAGTGAAAAACTGTTTTTT
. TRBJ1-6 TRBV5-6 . CASSLLLSSEVNLHF TGTGCCAGCAGCTTGTTATTAAGTTCCGAGGTGAACCTCCACTTT